Presented here are 5 T cell receptor beta chains from one specimen sequenced in a study of blood T cell repertoires in COVID-19. The protocol was immunoSEQ multiplex PCR, while the TCRdb copy is restricted to in-frame clones and leaves out a portion. The repertoire includes 200,000 to 250,000 clones, about 81% of them detected once, and around 8% sits in the top ten. The sample consisted of peripheral blood. The receptor source for this set is a woman aged 80 or older with COVID-19, enrolled during active disease.

This clone has only one observation. V gene TRBV7-6 combines with J gene TRBJ2-1; 10 nucleotides line up with TRBD2. After removal of 5 bases from V and 6 bases from J, the junction contained 7 bases not matched to a gene. The V gene's germline CDR1 is SGHVS and CDR2 FNYEAQ. The CDR3 runs to 15 residues. DNA of the CDR3: TGTGCCAGCAGCCCGCTAGCGGGAGTAAGCAATGAGCAGTTCTTC. It yields the protein CASSPLAGVSNEQFF.

The chain has TRBV27 and TRBJ2-5; 11 bases line up with TRBD1. CDR1 and CDR2 from the germline V gene are MNHEY and SMNVEV (reference sequence). The CDR3 spans 14 residues. Unmatched junction bases numbered 3, after V lost 5 bases and J lost 4 bases. The CDR3 loop is CASSPGTGGETQYF. The CDR3, as DNA: TGTGCCAGCAGTCCGGGGACAGGGGGAGAGACCCAGTACTTC.

The V gene is TRBV6-2 or TRBV6-3, the J gene TRBJ2-5; tentatively, D is TRBD1 (6 bases). V lost 5 bases to trimming and J lost 9 bases, with 19 bases between them. The CDR3 consists of 14 residues. The germline gives CDR1 MNHEY, CDR2 SVGEGT. In nucleotides, the CDR3 is TGTGCCAGCAGTACCTCTTCGGGACCAGGGGCCCAGTACTTC. This translates into CASSTSSGPGAQYF.

Only a few counts were recorded for this clone. The J gene is TRBJ1-4, the V gene TRBV28; D might be TRBD1 (5 bases). CDR3 size: 14 residues. V was clipped by 5 bases and J by 7 bases, with 14 bases between them. CDR1 and CDR2 from the germline V gene are MDHEN and SYDVKM. CDR3 nucleotide sequence: TGTGCCAGCAGTGGGGGGGACCGGGGTGAAAAACTGTTTTTT. Translating it yields CASSGGDRGEKLFF.

This sequence joins TRBV19 and TRBJ1-5; weak D call: TRBD1 (6 bases). This CDR3 spans 15 amino acids. Between the trimmed V and J ends, which lost 2 bases and 2 bases, there was a span of 10 bases. In germline, CDR1 is LNHDA, CDR2 SQIVND (reference sequence). Here the CDR3 DNA reads TGTGCCAGTAGTATAAGGGGGGGAGGCAATCAGCCCCAGCATTTT. Translating gives CASSIRGGGNQPQHF.